This TCR beta chain stems from a study of blood T cell repertoires in COVID-19. Whole-study context: Sites in the United States, Italy and Spain provided acute and convalescent COVID-19 samples. T cells, B-cell-depleted T cells, or PBMCs supplied cDNA or gDNA.

The V gene lost 0 bases and the J gene lost 4 bases, with 19 bases spanning the gap. The CDR3 covers 17 residues. Germline loops: CDR1 SGHRS, CDR2 YFSETQ. In its sample, this clone was seen a few times. Original handling: Amplification with reference gene primers provided the estimates of nucleated cell counts. Data came from immunoSEQ multiplex PCR; TCRdb stores just in-frame clones and leaves some out. From that table come the V and J calls and clone size; the DNA was used to work out D and trimming. The table includes approximately 460,000 clones, roughly 89% detected once. The sample consisted of peripheral blood. The chain couples TRBV5-1 to TRBJ1-1; weak D call: TRBD1 (5 bases). The source of this sequence is a man aged 18-30 years with COVID-19, enrolled during active disease. For the CDR3, the DNA is TGCGCCAGCAGCTTGGGAGGAGGGGCAGGGAGGTTCACTGAAGCTTTCTTT. Translation gives CASSLGGGAGRFTEAFF.